Below are 20 T cell receptor beta chains sequenced from a single sample in a study of T-cell memory formation after mild COVID-19. A single record per CDR3 protein comes from TCRdb applying MiXCR to the 5' RACE reads. The profile shows about 560,000 distinct CDR3 sequences, approximately 15% of them singletons. Source material: PBMCs or a T cell subset sorted from them (not recorded which). The receptor set was obtained from an adult woman who had mild COVID-19 (a few samples of this study predate the infection). Cell type and time point are not known.

This chain uses TRBV7-2 with TRBJ2-5, with no clear D. The CDR3 extends over 15 amino acids. The V end was cut by 2 bases, the J end by 1 base, with 11 bases between. Per germline, CDR1 SGHTA and CDR2 FQGNSA. CDR3 DNA: TGTGCCAGCAGCTTATATCGGGCTTTCCAAGAGACCCAGTACTTC. It is translated as CASSLYRAFQETQYF.

This clonotype appeared a few times. The chain is built from TRBV3-1 and TRBJ1-2; no clear D gene. Trimming removed 0 bases from V and 4 bases from J, with 0 bases in between. Germline V gene lookup returns CDR1 LGHDT and CDR2 YNNKEL (reference sequence). This CDR3 has 11 amino acids. The CDR3 spells CASSQDYGYTF. The CDR3 nucleotides read TGTGCCAGCAGCCAAGACTATGGCTACACCTTC.

V usage is TRBV20-1 and J usage is TRBJ1-2; no clear D. The CDR3 is 13 residues long. Germline CDR1 DFQATT, CDR2 SNEGSKA (reference sequence). Trimming left V 3 bases short and J 4 bases short, with 12 bases between. CDR3 nucleotides: TGCAGTGCTAGCCAGACCGGCCCCTATGGCTACACCTTC. It translates to CSASQTGPYGYTF.

The J gene is TRBJ1-2, the V gene TRBV5-1; D gene unclear. There are 15 residues in the CDR3. V dropped 4 bases and J dropped 0 bases, with 13 bases sitting between them. Germline V gene data show CDR1 as SGHRS and CDR2 as YFSETQ. Written as DNA, the CDR3 is TGCGCCAGCAGCCCATCGGACGGTTCTAACTATGGCTACACCTTC. Protein: CASSPSDGSNYGYTF.

The chain is built from TRBV6-6 and TRBJ2-2; 14 bases align to TRBD2. V lost 2 bases, J lost 6 bases, and 5 bases stayed unmatched. The length of the CDR3 is 17 residues. The germline CDR1 and CDR2 sequences are MNHNY and SVGAGI (reference sequence). CDR3 DNA sequence: TGTGCCAGCAGTTACGATCAGACTAGCGGGAGGGCCGGGGAGCTGTTTTTT. Translation gives CASSYDQTSGRAGELFF.

This clonotype came up a few times. The chain recombines TRBV7-9 with TRBJ1-1; D ambiguous. The CDR3 consists of 13 residues. Trimming left V 4 bases short and J 0 bases short, with 6 bases between. Per germline, CDR1 SEHNR and CDR2 FQNEAQ (reference sequence). The CDR3 nucleotides are TGTGCCAGCAGCTCGCAGCTGAACACTGAAGCTTTCTTT. This encodes CASSSQLNTEAFF.

This clonotype was seen more than once but under ten times. The chain recombines TRBV19 with TRBJ1-6; 7 bases agree with TRBD1. Germline V lookup: CDR1 LNHDA, CDR2 SQIVND (reference sequence). The CDR3 loop spans 16 amino acids. With 11 bases clipped from V and 0 bases from J, the junction kept 10 bases outside the gene matches. The CDR3 DNA is TGTGCCTCTTCGCCGGGACAGAGCTCCTATAATTCACCCCTCCACTTT. Its translation: CASSPGQSSYNSPLHF.

This clonotype has at least ten counts. V usage is TRBV4-1 and J usage is TRBJ1-6; 7 nucleotides line up with TRBD1. V gave up 8 bases and J gave up 4 bases; unmatched junction bases: 11. Germline lookup yields CDR1 MGHRA and CDR2 YSYEKL. The CDR3 has 16 residues. The CDR3 DNA is TGCGCCAGCCGCAGATTCCCGACAGGGTATAATTCACCCCTCCACTTT. It translates to CASRRFPTGYNSPLHF.

The V gene is TRBV29-1, the J gene TRBJ2-5; possibly TRBD1 for D (5 bases). The CDR3 consists of 13 residues. Germline V lookup: CDR1 SQVTM, CDR2 ANQGSEA. Between the trimmed V and J ends, which lost 2 bases and 5 bases, there was a span of 12 bases. DNA of the CDR3: TGCAGCGTTGAAAGGCAGGGATTGGAGACCCAGTACTTC. Translated: CSVERQGLETQYF.

The table lists this clonotype with a few counts. CDR3: CAWSVLGGRAMNTEAFF. Written as DNA, the CDR3 is TGTGCCTGGAGTGTACTCGGGGGCCGTGCGATGAACACTGAAGCTTTCTTT. The V call is TRBV30, the J call TRBJ1-1; TRBD1 is a possible D gene (6 bases). Looked up from germline, CDR1 is GTSNPN and CDR2 is SVGIG (reference sequence). V was pared by 0 bases and J by 0 bases, with 17 bases between. The CDR3 has 17 residues.

This rearrangement joins TRBV29-1 to TRBJ1-2; 9 bases line up with TRBD1. The length of the CDR3 is 12 residues. With V trimmed by 7 bases and J by 6 bases, 6 bases remained unmatched. Per the germline V gene, CDR1 is SQVTM and CDR2 is ANQGSEA. CDR3 DNA: TGCAGCGCACAGGGGGCGTCTCATGGCTACACCTTC. This gives the protein CSAQGASHGYTF.

This rearrangement joins TRBV7-3 to TRBJ1-2; TRBD1 agrees at 8 bases. Germline CDR1 and CDR2: SGHTA and FQGTGA. The CDR3 runs 16 residues. After removal of 5 bases from V and 4 bases from J, the junction contained 12 bases not matched to a gene. CDR3 in amino acids: CASSPGPGGDSYGYTF. The CDR3 coding sequence is TGTGCCAGCAGCCCAGGGCCAGGGGGCGACTCCTATGGCTACACCTTC.

A few counts support this clonotype. The chain links TRBV3-1 to TRBJ1-2; 7 bases agree with TRBD1. The V gene's germline CDR1 is LGHDT and CDR2 YNNKEL (reference sequence). The V and J ends lost 2 bases and 5 bases, in that order; junction bases with no gene match: 8. The length of the CDR3 is 15 residues. CDR3 coding DNA: TGTGCCAGCAGCCAAAATCAGGGGGAGATTTATGGCTACACCTTC. It specifies CASSQNQGEIYGYTF.

The rearrangement links TRBV9 to TRBJ2-4; D uncertain. V shed 3 bases and J shed 0 bases, with 4 bases lying between them. The CDR3 covers 13 residues. Per germline, CDR1 SGDLS and CDR2 YYNGEE. As DNA, the CDR3 is TGTGCCAGCAGCGCCGAAGCCAAAAACATTCAGTACTTC. Translating gives CASSAEAKNIQYF.

The V and J genes are TRBV20-1 and TRBJ2-5; 10 nucleotides align to TRBD2. This CDR3 comprises 18 residues. The V gene end was trimmed by 3 bases and the J gene end by 0 bases; junction bases not matched to a gene: 13. Germline values: CDR1 DFQATT, CDR2 SNEGSKA (reference sequence). CDR3 DNA sequence: TGCAGTGCTAGCCTGACTAGCGGGCATGGGGGGGACCAAGAGACCCAGTACTTC. Translating it yields CSASLTSGHGGDQETQYF.

The rearrangement uses TRBV30 and TRBJ2-3; D unclear. The CDR3 consists of 14 residues. Looked up from germline, CDR1 is GTSNPN and CDR2 is SVGIG (reference sequence). The V and J ends lost 0 bases and 0 bases respectively, with 7 bases between them. CDR3 residues: CAWSVPASTDTQYF. DNA for the CDR3: TGTGCCTGGAGTGTACCGGCAAGCACAGATACGCAGTATTTT.

This clonotype has only a few counts. Relative to the germline gene, one junction end is altered; a read error may explain this. DNA for the CDR3: TGCGCCAGCAGCTTGGCTCGGGCCGGGGCCAACCAAGAGCCCCAGTACTTC. It translates to CASSLARAGANQEPQYF. The chain is built from TRBV5-1 and TRBJ2-5, with D perhaps assigned TRBD1 or TRBD2 (5 bases each). This CDR3 is built from 17 residues. Germline-derived CDR1 and CDR2 are SGHRS and YFSETQ.

This clonotype was seen a few times. The chain uses TRBV20-1 and TRBJ2-5; tentatively, D is TRBD1 (5 bases). This CDR3 comprises 13 residues. The V and J ends lost 7 bases and 5 bases respectively, with 17 bases between them. The V gene's germline CDR1 is DFQATT and CDR2 SNEGSKA (reference sequence). CDR3 residues: CSVPRGTWETQYF. In DNA form, the CDR3 reads TGCAGTGTCCCAAGGGGAACTTGGGAGACCCAGTACTTC.

This clonotype was recorded a few times. The V call is TRBV6-1, the J call TRBJ2-7, with D maybe TRBD2 (6 bases). CDR3 size: 14 residues. The germline V and J ends were trimmed by 7 bases and 7 bases, with 20 bases remaining between them. Per germline, CDR1 MNHNS and CDR2 SASEGT. The DNA for the CDR3 is TGTGCCAGCAAAGGGGAGGCCCGGGTGAGTGAGCAGTACTTC. Translation: CASKGEARVSEQYF.

V usage is TRBV4-1 and J usage is TRBJ2-2; 10 bases are a match to TRBD2. Trimming cost V 6 bases and J 5 bases; bases outside gene matches: 12. Per germline, CDR1 MGHRA and CDR2 YSYEKL. The CDR3 is 17 amino acids. This CDR3 is CASRQAASGGATGELFF. In DNA form, the CDR3 reads TGCGCCAGCAGACAGGCCGCGAGCGGGGGGGCGACCGGGGAGCTGTTTTTT.